This record looks at one T cell receptor beta chain sequence and its context. What it binds is not known. The data are from a study of radiotherapy plus CTLA-4 blockade in lung cancer. Study summary: Overall, 18% of patients showed an objective response, while about 30% attained disease control.

Regarding the study as a whole: There was expansion of tumor-derived TCR clones in blood after radiotherapy plus ipilimumab. Together with interferon-beta, which increased in serum after radiation, early dynamic changes in blood T cell clones were reportedly the best predictors of response.

Sequencing was performed with immunoSEQ multiplex PCR; in TCRdb, only in-frame clones are kept and a portion is missing. The sample lists tens of thousands of clones; over 65% were seen once. Trimming shortened V by 4 bases and J by 0 bases, and 13 bases separated the two germline ends. Germline CDR1 is SGHRS and CDR2 is YFSETQ. CDR3 length: 16 amino acids. The chain links TRBV5-1 to TRBJ1-4, with D possibly being TRBD1 (6 bases). Sequencing used peripheral blood, obtained from a patient treated with radiotherapy plus ipilimumab. The TCR sequence derives from a human donor with non-small cell lung cancer who had a complete response to radiotherapy plus ipilimumab. This chain's CDR3 is CASSEPSGATNEKLFF. The CDR3 region has the DNA TGCGCCAGCAGCGAGCCCTCAGGGGCAACTAATGAAAAACTGTTTTTT.